The TCR beta chain under discussion was sequenced for a study of blood T cell repertoires in COVID-19 (TCRdb year 2020). With regard to the full study: The collaborator samples originated in the United States, Italy and Spain and spanned the acute and convalescent phases of COVID-19. The prospective study material was composed of cDNA or gDNA derived from T cells, B-cell-depleted T cells, or PBMCs. The dataset comprised deeply sampled blood TCRbeta repertoires from subjects exposed to, actively infected with, or recovered from COVID-19. The repertoires were released in a freely available public database intended as a resource for research on the immune response to SARS-CoV-2. The samples were drawn from two sources: the first 160 participants of the ongoing ImmuneRACE study, and 950 to 1,500 subjects contributed by 6 global collaborators. Nearly every sample came with metadata listing a de-identified subject ID, COVID-19 status, age in years and sex. Where HLA class I and class II types were available, the types were taken from metadata supplied by the sample provider, not from assay-based typing. Study-wide conclusions, independent of this receptor: Clinical and demographic metadata were provided uncurated, with the amount varying by source and participant.

CDR1 and CDR2 were assigned from the germline V gene as MDHEN and SYDVKM. From the cysteine through the phenylalanine, the CDR3 covers 15 amino acids. The entry retains the CDR3 DNA only, 45 bases that are in frame from base 1. Trimming takes 5 bases from V and 0 bases from J, and the germline ends sit 14 bases apart. About this clone itself: The antigen it binds to is not known. No much larger clone exists at a distance of one base, and base qualities are not known.

In the prospective study, participants were about 18 to 90 years old, resided in 20 to 30 geographic areas of the United States, and were enrolled through a virtual design. In the prospective study, cohorts were assigned on the basis of participant-reported clinical history obtained from a screening survey and a study questionnaire. Recovered participants in ImmuneRACE Cohort 3 were defined as having two consecutive negative NP/OP PCR tests, clearance from a healthcare professional, or resolution of symptoms. In the prospective study, whole blood, serum and a nasopharyngeal or oropharyngeal swab were collected from each participant by mobile phlebotomists. Prospective study participants could optionally give additional blood draws and questionnaires over an approximately 2-month period. Prospective study blood samples were shipped either frozen or at room temperature before DNA extraction. The immunoSEQ Assay, a bias-controlled multiplex PCR, was used to amplify TCRbeta CDR3 regions from genomic DNA. The study's own analysis went as follows. Within the assay, amplification of reference gene primers was used to estimate how many nucleated cells each sample contained. To quantify the absolute abundance of each unique TCRbeta CDR3 rearrangement, sequence reads were collapsed and filtered. For each sample, productive Simpson clonality was calculated as the square root of Simpson's diversity index over productive rearrangements. As stored in TCRdb, this immuneACCESS dataset retains in-frame rearrangements with V and J assigned. A fraction of the clones does not appear; measured against another copy, unresolved V genes explain less than half of the discrepancy, and the remainder lacks a known reason. V, J and clone size were drawn from that table, and D and trimming were deduced from the DNA. The sample profile shows about 200,000 clones; roughly four fifths of them were found once. Around 11% of the sample is held by the ten biggest clonotypes.

The clonotype was recovered from a man aged 40-49 years who had recovered from COVID-19. Sequenced: PBMCs or T cells enriched from blood (not recorded which). The sequence joins TRBV28 to TRBJ2-7, with the identity of the D gene unclear. The CDR3 region: CASSPARESSYEQYF. In nucleotide form, the sequence is TGTGCCAGCAGTCCTGCTCGAGAGAGCTCCTACGAGCAGTACTTC.